The 20 T cell receptor beta chains below were found in one sample sequenced in a study of cytomegalovirus exposure and HLA in healthy donors. Primers for the PCR totalled 60 Vbeta and 13 Jbeta. The table came from immunoSEQ multiplex PCR; TCRdb's copy has only in-frame clones and leaves some out. Among 110,000 to 150,000 clones listed, around 80% were seen once. Sequencing was done on a sample of PBMCs. These receptors all stem from a man between 35 and 55 years old in good health and CMV-seropositive.

The gene calls are TRBV29-1 and TRBJ1-2; 10 nucleotides match TRBD1. CDR1 is SQVTM, CDR2 ANQGSEA, per germline. With 3 bases clipped from V and 6 bases from J, the junction kept 4 bases outside the gene matches. The CDR3 covers 13 residues. CDR3 sequence reads: CSVDGTGDNGYTF. The CDR3 coding sequence is TGCAGCGTTGATGGGACAGGGGACAATGGCTACACCTTC. The variable domain in full, with the rest retrieved from reference TRBV29-1 and TRBJ1-2, is SAVISQKPSRDICQRGTSLTIQCQVDSQVTMMFWYRQQPGQSLTLIATANQGSEATYESGFVIDKFPISRPNLTFSTLTVSNMSPEDSSIYLCSVDGTGDNGYTFGSGTRLTVV.

V usage is TRBV9 and J usage is TRBJ2-7; the match to TRBD1 covers 8 bases. Germline-derived CDR1 and CDR2 are SGDLS and YYNGEE. The CDR3 has 15 amino acids. J lost 5 bases, V lost 4 bases, and 11 bases had no gene match. The CDR3 here is CASSPTGQGIHEQYF. The CDR3 DNA follows: TGTGCCAGCAGCCCAACCGGACAGGGAATCCACGAGCAGTACTTC. Full variable domain (remainder filled in from reference TRBV9 and TRBJ2-7): DSGVTQTPKHLITATGQRVTLRCSPRSGDLSVYWYQQSLDQGLQFLIQYYNGEERAKGNILERFSAQQFPDLHSELNLSSLELGDSALYFCASSPTGQGIHEQYFGPGTRLTVT.

This clone came up a few times. The rearrangement links TRBV4-1 to TRBJ1-1; D may be TRBD1 (5 bases). Germline V gene lookup returns CDR1 MGHRA and CDR2 YSYEKL. The CDR3 consists of 13 residues. V lost 1 base, J lost 8 bases, and 11 bases lay in between. In nucleotides, the CDR3 is TGCGCCAGCAGCCAAGTCCCAGGGCTAGAAGCTTTCTTT. Encoded protein: CASSQVPGLEAFF.

This sequence joins TRBV19 and TRBJ2-3; TRBD2 aligns across 8 bases. J lost 5 bases, V lost 0 bases, and 10 bases had no gene match. The CDR3 totals 17 residues. Looked up from germline, CDR1 is LNHDA and CDR2 is SQIVND (reference sequence). The CDR3 loop is CASSIDHRAGVVDTQYF. The DNA for the CDR3 is TGTGCCAGTAGTATAGATCACCGAGCGGGGGTGGTAGATACGCAGTATTTT.

The V call is TRBV27, the J call TRBJ2-3; D is unresolved. Per the germline V gene, CDR1 is MNHEY and CDR2 is SMNVEV (reference sequence). V was shortened by 2 bases and J by 1 base, with 13 bases between the two germline ends. This CDR3 contains 16 residues. CDR3 DNA sequence: TGTGCCAGCAGTTTAAGACTCAGCCGGGGCACAGATACGCAGTATTTT. Protein: CASSLRLSRGTDTQYF.

The chain joins TRBV4-2 to TRBJ1-2, with D maybe TRBD1 (5 bases). The CDR3 has 14 amino acids. Germline V gene data show CDR1 as LGHNA and CDR2 as YNFKEQ. Trimming removed 0 bases at V and 5 bases at J, with 10 bases between. The CDR3 loop reads CASSQESAGYGYTF. The CDR3 coding sequence is TGTGCCAGCAGCCAAGAGTCGGCAGGGTATGGCTACACCTTC.

The genes are TRBV28 and TRBJ1-5; TRBD1 matches at 9 bases. The CDR3 contains 15 residues. CDR1 and CDR2 from the germline V gene are MDHEN and SYDVKM. The V segment lost 5 bases and the J segment 7 bases; nucleotides outside the gene matches: 9. The CDR3 nucleotides read TGTGCCAGCAGTACCGGACAGGGGATTAGCCAGCCCCAGCATTTT. Amino acid sequence: CASSTGQGISQPQHF.

V and J are TRBV19 and TRBJ2-3; TRBD2 agrees at 10 bases. V lost 5 bases, J lost 2 bases, and 10 bases stayed unmatched. Germline assignment: CDR1 LNHDA and CDR2 SQIVND (reference sequence). This CDR3 comprises 17 residues. CDR3 DNA: TGTGCCAGTAGTGCCCAGAGGACTAGCGGAGCCACAGATACGCAGTATTTT. Translated, it gives CASSAQRTSGATDTQYF. Full variable domain (remainder filled in from reference TRBV19 and TRBJ2-3): DGGITQSPKYLFRKEGQNVTLSCEQNLNHDAMYWYRQDPGQGLRLIYYSQIVNDFQKGDIAEGYSVSREKKESFPLTVTSAQKNPTAFYLCASSAQRTSGATDTQYFGPGTRLTVL.

The genes are TRBV7-9 and TRBJ2-7; perhaps TRBD1 as D (6 bases). Germline V CDR1 and CDR2: SEHNR, FQNEAQ (reference sequence). The CDR3 contains 16 residues. Trimming stripped 5 bases from V and 5 bases from J, with 22 bases between. The CDR3 sequence is CASSRPLLQGFHEQYF. DNA for the CDR3: TGTGCCAGCAGCCGTCCGCTACTCCAGGGGTTCCACGAGCAGTACTTC.

This chain joins TRBV7-8 and TRBJ2-7; 9 bases align to TRBD1. The J segment lost 3 bases and the V segment lost 6 bases, leaving 6 bases of the junction unmatched. The CDR3 loop spans 14 amino acids. Germline V lookup: CDR1 SGHVS, CDR2 FQNEAQ. The CDR3 region is CASSLPGQGYEQYF. CDR3 sequence (DNA): TGTGCCAGCAGTTTACCGGGACAGGGCTACGAGCAGTACTTC.

J is TRBJ2-7 and V is TRBV18, with D perhaps matching TRBD1 (6 bases). From germline, CDR1 is KGHSH and CDR2 LQKENI. The CDR3 runs 19 residues. The germline V and J ends were trimmed by 3 bases and 0 bases, with 24 bases remaining between them. CDR3 region: CASSPSTLSDSSNSYEQYF. CDR3 in DNA: TGTGCCAGCTCACCCTCGACCCTATCGGACAGCTCTAACTCCTACGAGCAGTACTTC.

In this sample, this clone turned up once. V is TRBV11-1 and J is TRBJ2-7; 8 bases align to TRBD1. This CDR3 contains 14 residues. Trimming removed 5 bases from V and 4 bases from J; junction bases left unmatched: 7. Germline V gives CDR1 SGHAT, CDR2 FQDESV (reference sequence). Here the CDR3 DNA reads TGTGCCAGCAGCCCCCAGGGGGCGGGGTACGAGCAGTACTTC. Translating gives CASSPQGAGYEQYF.

The CDR3 reads CASWEFRGGGELFF. The CDR3 bases are TGTGCCAGCTGGGAGTTTCGGGGGGGAGGGGAGCTGTTTTTT. The chain recombines TRBV6-6 with TRBJ2-2; 8 bases are a match to TRBD2. The CDR3 contains 14 residues. V trimming: 8 bases; J trimming: 8 bases; junction bases outside the gene matches: 10. CDR1 is MNHNY and CDR2 is SVGAGI in the germline V gene (reference sequence).

Remarks on this clone: Compared with germline, one end of the junction differs, possibly owing to a read error. The gene calls are TRBV27 and TRBJ2-1, with 7 bases aligning to TRBD2. This CDR3 is 14 amino acids long. Looked up from germline, CDR1 is MNHEY and CDR2 is SMNVEV (reference sequence). CDR3 DNA sequence: TGTGCCAGCAGCTTATGGGGGGGACGGAATGAGCAGTTCTTC. Encoded protein: CASSLWGGRNEQFF.

This chain links TRBV11-1 with TRBJ2-5; TRBD2 is a possible D gene (5 bases). The germline V gene has CDR1 SGHAT and CDR2 FQDESV (reference sequence). The CDR3 is 16 residues long. V lost 1 base to trimming and J lost 5 bases, with 17 bases between them. CDR3 DNA: TGTGCCAGCAGCTTAGTGGCGGGTGGAATGATTGAGACCCAGTACTTC. Amino acids: CASSLVAGGMIETQYF.

The chain combines TRBV7-2 with TRBJ1-5; unclear D gene. This CDR3 has 14 amino acids. Germline values: CDR1 SGHTA, CDR2 FQGNSA. Trimming shortened V by 4 bases and J by 0 bases, and 7 bases separated the two germline ends. The CDR3 nucleotides read TGTGCCAGCAGCTCTCCGGGTAGCAATCAGCCCCAGCATTTT. It specifies CASSSPGSNQPQHF.

The chain links TRBV4-1 to TRBJ1-2; D call uncertain. V was shortened by 4 bases and J by 1 base, with 10 bases between the two germline ends. Germline values: CDR1 MGHRA, CDR2 YSYEKL. The length of the CDR3 is 14 residues. The CDR3, as DNA: TGCGCCAGCAGCCCCCGGGGAGATAACTATGGCTACACCTTC. Translating gives CASSPRGDNYGYTF.

This clone was seen once. J is TRBJ2-5 and V is TRBV29-1; D ambiguous. The better agreement between TRBJ2-7 and the DNA end casts doubt on the J call. This CDR3 has 15 amino acids. The germline CDR1 and CDR2 sequences are SQVTM and ANQGSEA. The CDR3 nucleotides are TGCAGCGTTGTTGGTAGCCCTACCACAATCTACGAGCAGTACTTC. Translation: CSVVGSPTTIYEQYF.

The chain combines TRBV11-3 with TRBJ2-2; the match to TRBD2 covers 13 bases. CDR1 and CDR2 (germline): SGHNT, YENEEA. The CDR3 extends over 17 amino acids. J was trimmed by 5 bases and V by 6 bases; bases with no gene match: 9. CDR3 coding DNA: TGTGCCAGCAGTATAGGGGGACTAGCGGGACTAACCGGGGAGCTGTTTTTT. The encoded protein is CASSIGGLAGLTGELFF. Based on the CDR3 plus reference TRBV11-3 and TRBJ2-2, the full variable domain is EAGVVQSPRYKIIEKKQPVAFWCNPISGHNTLYWYLQNLGQGPELLIRYENEEAVDDSQLPKDRFSAERLKGVDSTLKIQPAELGDSAVYLCASSIGGLAGLTGELFFGEGSRLTVL.

This sequence joins TRBV18 and TRBJ2-3; D uncertain. The CDR3 spans 15 residues. The germline gives CDR1 KGHSH, CDR2 LQKENI. V was shortened by 1 base and J by 0 bases, with 8 bases between the two germline ends. The DNA for the CDR3 is TGTGCCAGCTCACCACTAAGAGCTAGCACAGATACGCAGTATTTT. It codes for CASSPLRASTDTQYF.